This T cell receptor beta chain stems from a study of Ad26.COV2.S vaccination and SARS-CoV-2 variants. Looking at the study overall: Donor participated within the Ad26.COV2.S arm of the COV1001 trial. Intramuscularly, Ad26.COV2.S was given either once or twice, 56 days apart.

Treatment described: 15 to 20 received Ad26.COV2.S at low or high dose, single or two shots; roughly five received placebo; per-sample allocation not given. The samples date from day 63 after the first vaccine or placebo injection. Libraries were prepared by immunoSEQ multiplex PCR; TCRdb keeps only in-frame clonotypes and omits some of them. Found here are approximately 250,000 clones, around 88% of them singletons; the top ten hold nearly 3%. The input for sequencing was peripheral blood, taken in a trial of Ad26.COV2.S vaccine versus placebo. The TCR originated in a person between 18 and 65 years old who received the Ad26.COV2.S COVID-19 vaccine or a placebo.

CDR3: CASSYRAGEGDEQFF. CDR3 nucleotide sequence: TGTGCCAGCAGTTACAGGGCGGGGGAGGGCGATGAGCAGTTCTTC. J is TRBJ2-1 and V is TRBV6-2 or TRBV6-3; 7 bases map to TRBD2. Germline lookup yields CDR1 MNHEY and CDR2 SVGEGT. V lost 2 bases to trimming and J lost 8 bases; unmatched junction nucleotides: 9. The CDR3 is made up of 15 amino acids.